Following are 5 T cell receptor beta chains from one sample sequenced in a study of cytomegalovirus exposure and HLA in healthy donors. PCR employed 60 Vbeta and 13 Jbeta primers. Method: immunoSEQ multiplex PCR; TCRdb's copy keeps in-frame clones and lacks some. Of about 190,000 clones listed, around 81% are singletons. The sample was PBMCs. Source of these receptors: a woman under 30 in good health and CMV-seropositive.

This clone came up a few times. The chain combines TRBV6-5 with TRBJ1-2, with 8 bases that match TRBD1. Per germline, CDR1 MNHEY and CDR2 SVGAGI. The trim removed 2 bases at V and 10 bases at J, leaving 15 bases unmatched. The CDR3 is 16 residues long. CDR3 coding DNA: TGTGCCAGCAGTTACCGAGATAGGACAGGGAGGATTGCCTACACCTTC. Its protein product is CASSYRDRTGRIAYTF.

The chain uses TRBV10-3 and TRBJ1-4; D may be TRBD1 (5 bases). Germline-derived CDR1 and CDR2 are ENHRY and SYGVKD. With 0 bases removed from V and 8 bases from J, the gap between germline ends came to 13 bases. This CDR3 has 15 amino acids. The CDR3 DNA sequence: TGTGCCATCAGTGAGTCAGGAGGGGTGCTGGAAAAACTGTTTTTT. It codes for CAISESGGVLEKLFF.

This chain joins TRBV7-2 and TRBJ1-6; 7 bases map to TRBD1. CDR1 and CDR2 from the germline V gene are SGHTA and FQGNSA. V trimming: 5 bases; J trimming: 7 bases; junction bases outside the gene matches: 8. The CDR3 has 15 amino acids. The CDR3 DNA follows: TGTGCCAGCAGCCTTCGACAGGGCCAAAATTCACCCCTCCACTTT. Its protein is CASSLRQGQNSPLHF.

V is TRBV9 and J is TRBJ2-5, with D maybe TRBD1 (5 bases). The CDR3 runs to 15 residues. V was trimmed by 3 bases and J by 0 bases, leaving 12 bases between them. Germline CDR1 reads SGDLS; CDR2 reads YYNGEE. DNA for the CDR3: TGTGCCAGCAGCGGGACACCGGCCCACCAAGAGACCCAGTACTTC. This translates into CASSGTPAHQETQYF.

The gene calls are TRBV5-6 and TRBJ2-1, with TRBD1 as a possible D gene (6 bases). The CDR3 is made up of 14 amino acids. From germline, CDR1 is SGHDT and CDR2 YYEEEE. Trimming shortened V by 2 bases and J by 15 bases, and 21 bases separated the two germline ends. Written as DNA, the CDR3 is TGTGCCAGCAGCTTTAAGACAGGTGGGGGAAGTTGGTTCTTC. Its translation: CASSFKTGGGSWFF.